This is a list of T cell receptor beta chains from one sample in a study of blood T cells in healthy people across ages. TCRdb passed the 5' RACE reads through MiXCR, listing each CDR3 protein once. The data hold 1.5 million to 2 million distinct CDR3 sequences, with roughly 28% observed a single time. The sample was blood. The receptors derive from a young woman in good health. Both conserved end residues are part of each CDR3. The D gene is left open where the match is weak. A clone size is listed for some rows: how often the clone was seen (once, few, many), or a class if it is expanded.

NA,TRBJ2-7,TRBV25-1,NA,TGTGCCAGCAGTGATAATAGGGGGGAGCAGTACTTC,CASSDNRGEQYF
NA,TRBJ2-3,TRBV6-6,NA,TGTGCCAGCAGCCAACAGGGTGGAATTCGTGATACGCAGTATTTT,CASSQQGGIRDTQYF
NA,TRBJ2-3,TRBV20-1,NA,TGCAGTGCTTACTATTCGACTGGTGCTAGCACAGATACGCAGTATTTT,CSAYYSTGASTDTQYF
few,TRBJ1-2,TRBV5-6,NA,TGTGCCAGCAGCGAATTATATGTCTATGGCTACACCTTC,CASSELYVYGYTF
NA,TRBJ2-7,TRBV7-9,NA,TGTGCCAGCAGCCGGAGCGAGAAGGGTTCCGAGCAGTACTTC,CASSRSEKGSEQYF
NA,TRBJ2-5,TRBV2,NA,TGTGCCAGCAGTGAATTTTCCCAGGGTAAAGAGACCCAGTACTTC,CASSEFSQGKETQYF
NA,TRBJ2-1,TRBV9,TRBD2,TGTGCCAGCAGCGTAGGACTAGCGGGGGGTCCTTTAGAGCAGTTCTTC,CASSVGLAGGPLEQFF
many,TRBJ2-7,TRBV29-1,NA,TGCAGCGTCAACAACCCCGGGGAGGTCGTCTCTAACGAGCAGTACTTC,CSVNNPGEVVSNEQYF
few,TRBJ2-7,TRBV2,TRBD2,TGTGCCAGCAGTCACCGGACTAGCGGGAGGGCAAAGTTAAGGCACGAGCAGTACTTC,CASSHRTSGRAKLRHEQYF
many,TRBJ2-5,TRBV20-1,TRBD2,TGCAGTGCTAGTCACAGTCCTAGCGGGAGGCGGAGGGAGACCCAGTACTTC,CSASHSPSGRRRETQYF
NA,TRBJ1-1,TRBV6-1,NA,TGTGCCAGCAGTCCGCGTAGGGCTGAAGCTTTCTTT,CASSPRRAEAFF
few,TRBJ2-5,TRBV20-1,TRBD1,TGCAGTGCTAGAAGAACAGGGGGCCAAGAGACCCAGTACTTC,CSARRTGGQETQYF
NA,TRBJ2-2,TRBV12-3/TRBV12-4,NA,TGTGCCAGCAAAAACCGGGCCCCGACCACCGGGGAGCTGTTTTTT,CASKNRAPTTGELFF
NA,TRBJ2-2,TRBV24-1,NA,TGTGCCACCAGTGATGCTTTGAGAAACGGGGAGCTGTTTTTT,CATSDALRNGELFF
few,TRBJ2-4,TRBV4-3,NA,TGCGCCAGCAGCCACTCCGGGCAGGGTGGATCCAAAAACATTCAGTACTTC,CASSHSGQGGSKNIQYF
many,TRBJ2-1,TRBV10-2,TRBD2,TGCGCCAGCAGTGAGACTAGCGGGGGCAATGAGCAGTTCTTC,CASSETSGGNEQFF
many,TRBJ1-5,TRBV6-5,NA,TGTGCCAGCAGGCAGACTTCTTGGGGCAATCAGCCCCAGCATTTT,CASRQTSWGNQPQHF
few,TRBJ2-2,TRBV20-1,TRBD2,TGCAGTGCTAGAGGGGGGCTAGCGGGCACCGGGGAGCTGTTTTTT,CSARGGLAGTGELFF
many,TRBJ2-7,TRBV12-3/TRBV12-4,TRBD2,TGTGTCAGCACCGACGGGAGGGCCTACGAGCAGTACTTC,CVSTDGRAYEQYF
few,TRBJ1-5,TRBV7-9,NA,TGTGCCAGCAGCAGCGGGGAAAGCAATCAGCCCCAGCATTTT,CASSSGESNQPQHF
few,TRBJ2-3,TRBV6-2/TRBV6-3,TRBD2,TGTGCCAGCAGCCCCCCACGCGGACTAGCGGGGGTCACAGATACGCAGTATTTT,CASSPPRGLAGVTDTQYF
NA,TRBJ2-3,TRBV7-9,TRBD2,TGTGCCAGCAGCCCTCCGGGACTAGCGGCCACAGATACGCAGTATTTT,CASSPPGLAATDTQYF
once,TRBJ1-1,TRBV28,TRBD1,TGTGCCAGCAGTTTCGGTACAGGGGAGAGTGAAGCTTTCTTT,CASSFGTGESEAFF
many,TRBJ2-7,TRBV7-2,TRBD1,TGTGCCAGCAGCTTAGACAGGGGCAGCAACGAGCAGTACTTC,CASSLDRGSNEQYF
NA,TRBJ2-1,TRBV5-1,NA,TGCGCCAGCAGGCAAGTAAGGGGACCTAAGTTCTTC,CASRQVRGPKFF
NA,TRBJ1-4,TRBV6-5,NA,TGTGCCAGCAGTACCCCCAGAGATGACAAACTGTTTTTT,CASSTPRDDKLFF
few,TRBJ2-1,TRBV7-3,TRBD2,TGTGCCAGCAGCTTAACGCGGGCTAGCGGGGGTTTTTACAATGAGCAGTTCTTC,CASSLTRASGGFYNEQFF
NA,TRBJ2-7,TRBV6-5,NA,TGTGCCAGCAGTTCCACCGGGACCGTGGGTTACGAGCAGTACTTC,CASSSTGTVGYEQYF
few,TRBJ2-5,TRBV3-1,TRBD2,TGTGCCAGCAGCCAGGGACTAGCGGGGGTTATTGGAGAGACCCAGTACTTC,CASSQGLAGVIGETQYF
NA,TRBJ2-3,TRBV12-3/TRBV12-4,TRBD2,TGTGCCACCCAATTAGCGGGTGCGAGCACAGATACGCAGTATTTT,CATQLAGASTDTQYF
NA,TRBJ2-1,TRBV9,NA,TGTGCCAGCAGCGTAAGGGACGGGGGGCTAAATGAGCAGTTCTTC,CASSVRDGGLNEQFF
many,TRBJ2-7,TRBV10-3,NA,TGTGCCATCAGTGGGGACGGGTCCTACGAGCAGTACTTC,CAISGDGSYEQYF
few,TRBJ2-3,TRBV2,NA,TGTGCCAGCAGGCCGCGGGGGCCCCTCACAGATACGCAGTATTTT,CASRPRGPLTDTQYF
NA,TRBJ2-7,TRBV25-1,NA,TGTGCCAGCAGTGAATATATGGCCGATCTAGAAAGGAATCAACTCGAGCAGTACTTC,CASSEYMADLERNQLEQYF
NA,TRBJ1-1,TRBV2,NA,TGTGCCAGCTGTCCCCCGGGCACTGAAGCTTTCTTT,CASCPPGTEAFF
many,TRBJ2-6,TRBV4-1,NA,TGCGCCAGCAGCCAAGTTTTGGGGGCTTCCGGGGCCAACGTCCTGACTTTC,CASSQVLGASGANVLTF
NA,TRBJ2-5,TRBV5-1,TRBD1,TGCGCCAGCAGCGGGGGGGACAGGGAAGAGACCCAGTACTTC,CASSGGDREETQYF
NA,TRBJ2-1,TRBV6-2/TRBV6-3,NA,TGTGCCAGCAGCCGGGGGCAGGTGTGGTTCTTC,CASSRGQVWFF
many,TRBJ2-5,TRBV7-2,NA,TGTGCCAGCAGCTTAGCCGGGCGCGGCGAGACCCAGTACTTC,CASSLAGRGETQYF